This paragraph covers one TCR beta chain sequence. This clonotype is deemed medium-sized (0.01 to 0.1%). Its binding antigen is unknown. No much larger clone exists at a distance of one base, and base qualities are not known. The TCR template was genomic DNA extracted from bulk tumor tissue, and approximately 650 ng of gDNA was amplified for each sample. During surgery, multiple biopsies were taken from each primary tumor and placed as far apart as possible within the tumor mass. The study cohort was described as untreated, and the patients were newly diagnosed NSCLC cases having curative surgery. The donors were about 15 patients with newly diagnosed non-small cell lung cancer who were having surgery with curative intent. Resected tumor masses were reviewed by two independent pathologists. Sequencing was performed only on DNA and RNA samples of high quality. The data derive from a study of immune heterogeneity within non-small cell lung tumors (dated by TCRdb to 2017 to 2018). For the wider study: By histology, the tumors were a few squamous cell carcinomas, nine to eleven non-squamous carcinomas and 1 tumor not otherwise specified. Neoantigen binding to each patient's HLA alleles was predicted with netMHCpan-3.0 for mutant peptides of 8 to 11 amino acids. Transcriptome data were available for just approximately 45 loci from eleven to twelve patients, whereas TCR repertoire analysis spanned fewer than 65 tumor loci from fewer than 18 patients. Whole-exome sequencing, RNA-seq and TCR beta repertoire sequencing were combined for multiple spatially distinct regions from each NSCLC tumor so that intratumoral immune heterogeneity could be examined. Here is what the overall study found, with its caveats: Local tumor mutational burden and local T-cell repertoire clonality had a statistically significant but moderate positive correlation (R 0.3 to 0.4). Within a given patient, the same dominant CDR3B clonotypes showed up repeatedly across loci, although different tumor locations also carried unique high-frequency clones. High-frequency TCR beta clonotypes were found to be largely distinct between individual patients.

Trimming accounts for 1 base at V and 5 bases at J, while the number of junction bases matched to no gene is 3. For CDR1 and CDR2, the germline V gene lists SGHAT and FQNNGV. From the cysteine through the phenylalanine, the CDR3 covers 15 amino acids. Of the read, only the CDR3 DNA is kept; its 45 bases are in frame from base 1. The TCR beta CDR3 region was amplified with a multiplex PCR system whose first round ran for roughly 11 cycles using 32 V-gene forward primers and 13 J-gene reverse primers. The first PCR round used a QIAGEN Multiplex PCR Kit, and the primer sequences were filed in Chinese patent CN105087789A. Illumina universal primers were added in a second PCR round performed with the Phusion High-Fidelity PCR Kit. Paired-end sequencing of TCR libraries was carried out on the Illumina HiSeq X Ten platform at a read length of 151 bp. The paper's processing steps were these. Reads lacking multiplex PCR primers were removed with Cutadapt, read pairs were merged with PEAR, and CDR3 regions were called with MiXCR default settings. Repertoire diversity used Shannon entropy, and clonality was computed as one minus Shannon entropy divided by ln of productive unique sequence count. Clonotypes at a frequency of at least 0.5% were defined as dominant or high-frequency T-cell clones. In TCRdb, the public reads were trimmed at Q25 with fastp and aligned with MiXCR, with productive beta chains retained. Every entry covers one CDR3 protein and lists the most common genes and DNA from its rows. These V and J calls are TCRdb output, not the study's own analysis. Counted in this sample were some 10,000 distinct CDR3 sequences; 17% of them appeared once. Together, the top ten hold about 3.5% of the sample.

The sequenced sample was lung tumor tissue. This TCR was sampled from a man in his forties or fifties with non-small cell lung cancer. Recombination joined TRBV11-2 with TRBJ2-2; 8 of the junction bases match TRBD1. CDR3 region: CASSLGQGLTGELFF. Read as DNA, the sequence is TGTGCCAGCAGCTTAGGACAGGGGCTTACCGGGGAGCTGTTTTTT.